This TCR beta chain was found in a study of blood T cell repertoires in COVID-19. Study-level background: There were acute and convalescent COVID-19 samples, and they came from the United States, Italy and Spain.

The CDR3 sequence is 14 residues long. The V gene's germline CDR1 is LNHDA and CDR2 SQIVND (reference sequence). V was clipped by 3 bases and J by 5 bases, with 11 bases between them. In the original analysis: Cell counts per sample came from amplifying reference gene primers. Clones were sequenced by immunoSEQ multiplex PCR, and TCRdb holds only the in-frame ones, with some missing. V, J and clone size are those of that table, while D and trimming were read from the DNA. The sample lists fewer than 300,000 clones, 81% seen once, with 2.5% to 3% in the top ten. The sample holds one count of this clone.

This receptor was identified in a woman aged 55-70 years with active or convalescent COVID-19. V is TRBV19 and J is TRBJ1-5; D perhaps matches TRBD1 (5 bases). Sequenced: peripheral blood. As DNA, the CDR3 is TGTGCCAGTAGTATTCCCCCAGGGTATCAGCCCCAGCATTTT. Translating gives CASSIPPGYQPQHF.